Listed below are T cell receptor beta chains from one sample, sequenced in a study of Tregs in tolerant kidney transplant recipients. Assay: immunoSEQ multiplex PCR; the TCRdb copy retains only in-frame clones and omits some. The sample has about 240,000 clones; more than 65% are singletons. Sequencing used CD4+ T cells from blood. These receptors were obtained from a human donor in good health. CDR3s include the opening cysteine and the closing phenylalanine or tryptophan. The D gene is left open where the match is weak. The listing skips clone size in some rows; elsewhere it reads once, few, many or a size class.

v_call	d_call	j_call	clone_size	cdr3_nt	cdr3_aa
TRBV6-1	NA	TRBJ2-2	NA	TGTGCCAGCAGTGAGTACAGGACCGGGGAGCTGTTTTTT	CASSEYRTGELFF
TRBV6-1	NA	TRBJ1-1	NA	TGTGCCAGCAGTGATTTAAAAAGGTGGACTGAAGCTTTCTTT	CASSDLKRWTEAFF
TRBV5-4	NA	TRBJ1-6	once	TGTGCCAGCAGCTCCAGCTCCCATAATTCACCCCTCCACTTT	CASSSSSHNSPLHF
TRBV7-8	TRBD2	TRBJ2-1	NA	TGTGCCAGCAGCTCCCCTAGCGGGAGGTTCTATGAGCAGTTCTTC	CASSSPSGRFYEQFF
TRBV18	NA	TRBJ1-1	NA	TGTGCCAGCTCACCGCGAGGGGTCCCGATGAACACTGAAGCTTTCTTT	CASSPRGVPMNTEAFF
TRBV6-1	NA	TRBJ1-4	NA	TGTGCCAGCAGTCTTCACAGTGTCGGCAATGAAAAACTGTTTTTT	CASSLHSVGNEKLFF
TRBV30	NA	TRBJ1-1	NA	TGTGCCTGGAGTAAGGCCTTTGAAGCTTTCTTT	CAWSKAFEAFF
TRBV19	NA	TRBJ1-5	NA	TGTGCCAGTAGTATAGAAGTAAGTCTTGTCAACCCCAATCAGCCCCAGCATTTT	CASSIEVSLVNPNQPQHF
TRBV5-1	TRBD1	TRBJ2-7	NA	TGCGCCAGCAGCTTGGAGTTTGCTGGGACAGGGTCTCCCGGCGTTGGCGAGCAGTACTTC	CASSLEFAGTGSPGVGEQYF
TRBV5-1	NA	TRBJ1-3	NA	TGCGCCAGCAGCTTGGCTACGGGCTCTGGAAACACCATATATTTT	CASSLATGSGNTIYF
TRBV7-9	TRBD2	TRBJ2-3	NA	TGTGCCAGCAGCGAAAGTAGGACTAGCGGAAGCACAGATACGCAGTATTTT	CASSESRTSGSTDTQYF
TRBV9	NA	TRBJ1-5	NA	TGTGCCAGCAGCAGAGGGACGGTGGGTCAGCCCCAGCATTTT	CASSRGTVGQPQHF
TRBV25-1	NA	TRBJ2-5	NA	TGTGCCAGCAGTGAATCCCACGGGCCCCCGCGGACCCAGTACTTC	CASSESHGPPRTQYF
TRBV27	TRBD2	TRBJ2-1	NA	TGTGCCAGCAGTCCAACACGGCGGCGGGAGGGATACAATGAGCAGTTCTTC	CASSPTRRREGYNEQFF
TRBV7-9	NA	TRBJ2-7	NA	TGTGCCAGCACCCCGTTGGGGCGCTGGGAAACCTCCTACGAGCAGTACTTC	CASTPLGRWETSYEQYF
TRBV5-1	NA	TRBJ2-7	NA	TGCGCCAGCAGCGTCACAGGTTTGGCCTCCTACGAGCAGTACTTC	CASSVTGLASYEQYF
TRBV29-1	NA	TRBJ2-3	NA	TGCAGCGCTTTGGAACAGGACACAGATACGCAGTATTTT	CSALEQDTDTQYF
TRBV2	NA	TRBJ2-7	NA	TGTGCCAGCAGTGCTCGACTAGGCCTCGCCGAGCAGTACTTC	CASSARLGLAEQYF
TRBV29-1	TRBD1	TRBJ1-2	NA	TGCAGCGTTGAAGGGGGGGGAGGGGGCGCCCGAGGGGGCTACACCTTC	CSVEGGGGGARGGYTF
TRBV5-3	TRBD1	TRBJ2-7	NA	TGTGCCAGAAGCATACCCCCTAAGGGGGCCAGGGAGCAGTACTTC	CARSIPPKGAREQYF
TRBV7-6	TRBD2	TRBJ2-3	NA	TGTGCCAGCAGCTTAGAGGGTCTCCGGACTAGCGGGGTGAATACGCAGTATTTT	CASSLEGLRTSGVNTQYF
TRBV21-1	NA	TRBJ2-5	NA	TGTGCCAGGATTAAGTTCCCTAGAAATCAAGAGACCCAGTACTTC	CARIKFPRNQETQYF
TRBV6-1	TRBD1	TRBJ2-7	NA	TGTGCCAGCAGTACCGGGACAGGGACCTACGAGCAGTACTTC	CASSTGTGTYEQYF
TRBV19	NA	TRBJ1-1	NA	TGTGCCAGTAGTATTCGTGGGGGGGACACTGAAGCTTTCTTT	CASSIRGGDTEAFF
TRBV7-2	NA	TRBJ2-3	once	TGTGCCAGCAGCACCCATAATTGGGGGGTAGTAGATACGCAGTATTTT	CASSTHNWGVVDTQYF
TRBV11-2	TRBD1	TRBJ1-1	NA	TGTGCCAGCAGCTCAGTACAGGGGGCTTTGACCCCGAACACTGAAGCTTTCTTT	CASSSVQGALTPNTEAFF
TRBV19	TRBD2	TRBJ2-7	NA	TGTGCCAGTAGCGGGGGGACCGAGCAGTACTTC	CASSGGTEQYF
TRBV18	NA	TRBJ2-3	few	TGTGCCAGCTCACCACCGGCCAGGACAGATACGCAGTATTTT	CASSPPARTDTQYF
TRBV15	NA	TRBJ2-7	NA	TGTGCCACCAGCAGACCTCCGACGGATCCCTTGACCTACGAGCAGTACTTC	CATSRPPTDPLTYEQYF
TRBV5-1	NA	TRBJ2-1	NA	TGCGCCAGCAGCTCCAGCTCCTACAATGAGCAGTTCTTC	CASSSSSYNEQFF
TRBV5-8	NA	TRBJ1-2	NA	TGTGCCAGCAGTTACGGATTTCAGGGGTTCGGCTACACCTTC	CASSYGFQGFGYTF
TRBV7-2	NA	TRBJ1-2	NA	TGTGCCAGCAGCTTAAGGCAAGGGGTTGGCTACACCTTC	CASSLRQGVGYTF
TRBV5-1	TRBD1	TRBJ1-2	NA	TGCGCCAGCAGCCAGGGACAGGGGTCTGGCTACACCTTC	CASSQGQGSGYTF
TRBV11-2	NA	TRBJ1-2	NA	TGTGCCAGCAGCCGACCGGGGGACGGCTATGGCTACACCTTC	CASSRPGDGYGYTF
TRBV11-2	TRBD2	TRBJ2-1	NA	TGTGCCAGCAGCTTAGTGGCGGGGGCCTACAATGAGCAGTTCTTC	CASSLVAGAYNEQFF
TRBV29-1	TRBD2	TRBJ2-5	NA	TGCAGCGTCGCACTAGCGATAACCCAAGAGACCCAGTACTTC	CSVALAITQETQYF
TRBV5-1	TRBD1	TRBJ2-2	NA	TGCGCCAGCAGCACACAGGGGTGGACTTCCGGGGAGCTGTTTTTT	CASSTQGWTSGELFF
TRBV18	TRBD1	TRBJ1-1	NA	TGTGCCAGCTCATCAGGACAGGGGAGGAACACTGAAGCTTTCTTT	CASSSGQGRNTEAFF
TRBV19	NA	TRBJ1-1	NA	TGTGCCAGTAGTATAGATCCCGGGCTTCAACGGGCCTGGGGAGCTTTCTTT	CASSIDPGLQRAWGAFF
TRBV7-3	NA	TRBJ1-5	NA	TGTGCCAGCAGCTTAACGGTAAATCAGCCCCAGCATTTT	CASSLTVNQPQHF
TRBV11-2	TRBD2	TRBJ2-3	NA	TGTGCCAGCAGCTCGGGGACTAGCAATACGCAGTATTTT	CASSSGTSNTQYF
TRBV7-2	NA	TRBJ1-2	NA	TGTGCCAGCAGCTTAAACGGGGGGCCTAACTATGGCTACACCTTC	CASSLNGGPNYGYTF
TRBV6-5	NA	TRBJ2-1	NA	TGTGCCAGCAGTTACTCTGGGAGCTCCTACAATGAGCAGTTCTTC	CASSYSGSSYNEQFF
TRBV18	TRBD2	TRBJ2-1	NA	TGTGCCAGCTCACCAAATGTTGGGAGGGCCGACAATGAGCAGTTCTTC	CASSPNVGRADNEQFF
TRBV7-9	NA	TRBJ1-3	few	TGTGCCAGCAGCTTAGAGTTCCTCTCTGGAAACACCATATATTTT	CASSLEFLSGNTIYF
TRBV7-9	NA	TRBJ2-5	NA	TGTGCCAGCAGCGATCAAGAGACCCAGTACTTC	CASSDQETQYF
TRBV11-2	TRBD2	TRBJ2-3	NA	TGTGCCAGCAGCGTTTGGACTAGCGGAAGCACAGATACGCAGTATTTT	CASSVWTSGSTDTQYF
TRBV11-2	NA	TRBJ1-2	NA	TGTGCCAGCAGCCCGGTCCGTTCGGGACATAACTATGGCTACACCTTC	CASSPVRSGHNYGYTF
TRBV7-3	NA	TRBJ2-7	NA	TGTGCCAGCAGGGGCGGGGAGCAGCGCTACGAGCAGTACTTC	CASRGGEQRYEQYF
TRBV7-9	NA	TRBJ1-2	NA	TGTGCCACTAGGTTCTATGGCTACACCTTC	CATRFYGYTF
TRBV7-7	TRBD1	TRBJ1-3	NA	TGTGCTAGCACCGAGACAGGGAGATATGGAAACACCATATATTTT	CASTETGRYGNTIYF
TRBV7-6	TRBD1	TRBJ2-1	NA	TGTGCCAGCAGCTTAGCGTCGCGGACAGGGTTCAATGAGCAGTTCTTC	CASSLASRTGFNEQFF
TRBV5-4	TRBD1	TRBJ1-6	few	TGTGCCAGCAGCCCAGATCCCGGGACAGGGGGCAGAAATTCACCCCTCCACTTT	CASSPDPGTGGRNSPLHF
TRBV7-2	NA	TRBJ1-5	NA	TGTGCCAGCAGCTTAGTGGGCCGGGGGGGAGGTCAGCCCCAGCATTTT	CASSLVGRGGGQPQHF
TRBV27	TRBD1	TRBJ1-2	NA	TGTGCCAGCAGTCCGACAGGGATGACTAACTATGGCTACACCTTC	CASSPTGMTNYGYTF
TRBV5-1	NA	TRBJ1-5	NA	TGCGCCAGCAGCTTGGGAAGCAGTAGCAATCAGCCCCAGCATTTT	CASSLGSSSNQPQHF
TRBV6-6	NA	TRBJ1-2	NA	TGTGCCAGCACGGGACCCGAAGCTAACTATGGCTACACCTTC	CASTGPEANYGYTF